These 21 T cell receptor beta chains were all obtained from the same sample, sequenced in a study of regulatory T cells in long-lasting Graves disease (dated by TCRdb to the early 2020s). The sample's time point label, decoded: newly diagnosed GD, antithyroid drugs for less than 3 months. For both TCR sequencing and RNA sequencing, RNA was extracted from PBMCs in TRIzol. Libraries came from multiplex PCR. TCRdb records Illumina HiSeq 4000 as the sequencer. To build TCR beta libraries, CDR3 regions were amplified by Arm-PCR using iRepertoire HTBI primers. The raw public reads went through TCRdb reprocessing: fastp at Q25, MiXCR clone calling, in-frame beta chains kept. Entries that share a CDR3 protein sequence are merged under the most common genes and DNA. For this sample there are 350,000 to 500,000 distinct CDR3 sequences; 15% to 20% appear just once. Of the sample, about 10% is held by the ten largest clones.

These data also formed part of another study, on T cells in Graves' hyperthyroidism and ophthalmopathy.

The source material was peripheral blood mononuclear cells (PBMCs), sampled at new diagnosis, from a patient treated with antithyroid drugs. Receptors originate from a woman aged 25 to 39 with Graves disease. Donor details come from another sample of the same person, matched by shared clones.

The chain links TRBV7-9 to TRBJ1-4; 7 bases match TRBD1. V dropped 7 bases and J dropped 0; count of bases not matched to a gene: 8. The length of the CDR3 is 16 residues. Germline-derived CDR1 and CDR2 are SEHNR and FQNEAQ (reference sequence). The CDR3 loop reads CASTLGQPATNEKLFF. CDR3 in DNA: TGTGCCAGCACCCTGGGACAGCCTGCAACTAATGAAAAACTGTTTTTT.

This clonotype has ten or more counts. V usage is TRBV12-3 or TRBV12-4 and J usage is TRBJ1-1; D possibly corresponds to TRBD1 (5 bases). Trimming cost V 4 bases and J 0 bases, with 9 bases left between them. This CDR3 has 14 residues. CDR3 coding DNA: TGTGCCAGCAGTTATACAGGAGTGAACACTGAAGCTTTCTTT. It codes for CASSYTGVNTEAFF.

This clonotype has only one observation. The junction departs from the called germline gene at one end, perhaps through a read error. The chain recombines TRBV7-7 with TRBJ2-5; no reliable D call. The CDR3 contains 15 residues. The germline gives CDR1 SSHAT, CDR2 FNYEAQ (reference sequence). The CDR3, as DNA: TGTGCTAGCAGCTTAGCAGGCCTCCGGCATGAGACCCAGTACTTC. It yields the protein CASSLAGLRHETQYF.

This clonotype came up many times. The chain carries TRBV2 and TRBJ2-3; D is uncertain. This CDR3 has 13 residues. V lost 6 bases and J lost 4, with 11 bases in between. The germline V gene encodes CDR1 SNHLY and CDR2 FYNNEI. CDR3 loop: CASSPQLADTQYF. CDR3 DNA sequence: TGTGCCAGCAGCCCCCAGCTCGCAGATACGCAGTATTTT.

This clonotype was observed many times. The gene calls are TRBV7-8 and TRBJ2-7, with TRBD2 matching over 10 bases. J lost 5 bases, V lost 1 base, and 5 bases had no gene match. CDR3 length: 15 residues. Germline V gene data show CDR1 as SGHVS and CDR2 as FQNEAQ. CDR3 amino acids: CASSLGSGRLNEQYF. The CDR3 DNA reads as TGTGCCAGCAGCTTAGGTAGCGGGAGGTTAAACGAGCAGTACTTC.

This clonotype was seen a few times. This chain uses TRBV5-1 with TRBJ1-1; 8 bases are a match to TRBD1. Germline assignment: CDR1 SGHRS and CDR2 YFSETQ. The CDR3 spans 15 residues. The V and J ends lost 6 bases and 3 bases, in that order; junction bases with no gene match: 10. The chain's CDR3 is CASTSADRADTEAFF. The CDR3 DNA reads TGCGCCAGCACCTCGGCGGACAGGGCAGACACTGAAGCTTTCTTT.

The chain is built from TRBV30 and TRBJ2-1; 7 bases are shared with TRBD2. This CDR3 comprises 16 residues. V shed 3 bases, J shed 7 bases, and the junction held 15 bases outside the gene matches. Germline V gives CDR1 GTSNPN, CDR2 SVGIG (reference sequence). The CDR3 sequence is CAWSGSLTGGRNEQFF. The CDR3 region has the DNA TGTGCCTGGAGCGGGAGTCTGACGGGAGGACGGAATGAGCAGTTCTTC.

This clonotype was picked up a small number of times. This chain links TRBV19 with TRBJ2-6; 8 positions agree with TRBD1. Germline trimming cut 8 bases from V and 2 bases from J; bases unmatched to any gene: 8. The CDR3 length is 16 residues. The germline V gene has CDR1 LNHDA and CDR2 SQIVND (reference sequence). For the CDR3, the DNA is TGTGCCAGTGGAGACAGGGGATCAACTGGGGCCAACGTCCTGACTTTC. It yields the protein CASGDRGSTGANVLTF.

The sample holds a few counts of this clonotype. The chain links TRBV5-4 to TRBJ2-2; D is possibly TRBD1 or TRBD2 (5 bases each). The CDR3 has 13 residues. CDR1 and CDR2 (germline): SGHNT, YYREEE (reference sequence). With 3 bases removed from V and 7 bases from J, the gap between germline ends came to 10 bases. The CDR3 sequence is CASSWGRGGELFF. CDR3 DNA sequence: TGTGCCAGCAGCTGGGGGAGAGGCGGGGAGCTGTTTTTT. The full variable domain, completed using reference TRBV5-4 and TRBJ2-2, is ETGVTQSPTHLIKTRGQQVTLRCSSQSGHNTVSWYQQALGQGPQFIFQYYREEENGRGNFPPRFSGLQFPNYSSELNVNALELDDSALYLCASSWGRGGELFFGEGSRLTVL.

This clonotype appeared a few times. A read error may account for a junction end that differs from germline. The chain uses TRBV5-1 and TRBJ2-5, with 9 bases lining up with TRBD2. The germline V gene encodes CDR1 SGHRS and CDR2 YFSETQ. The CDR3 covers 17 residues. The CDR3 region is CASSLAVAGDLQETQYF. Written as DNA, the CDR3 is TGTGCCAGCAGCTTGGCCGTAGCGGGAGACCTCCAAGAGACCCAGTACTTC.

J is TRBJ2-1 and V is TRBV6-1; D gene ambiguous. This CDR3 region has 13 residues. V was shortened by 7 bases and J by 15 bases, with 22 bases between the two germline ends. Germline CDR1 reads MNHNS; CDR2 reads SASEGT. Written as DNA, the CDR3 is TGTGCCAGCACCACAGCTCGGCCACGGCGGTGGTTCTTC. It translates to CASTTARPRRWFF.

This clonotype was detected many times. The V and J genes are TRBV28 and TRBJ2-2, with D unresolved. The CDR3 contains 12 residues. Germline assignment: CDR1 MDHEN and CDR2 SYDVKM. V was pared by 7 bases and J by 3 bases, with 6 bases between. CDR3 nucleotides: TGTGCCAGCAACGTGGACACCGGGGAGCTGTTTTTT. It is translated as CASNVDTGELFF. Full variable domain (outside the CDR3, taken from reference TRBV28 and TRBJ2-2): DVKVTQSSRYLVKRTGEKVFLECVQDMDHENMFWYRQDPGLGLRLIYFSYDVKMKEKGDIPEGYSVSREKKERFSLILESASTNQTSMYLCASNVDTGELFFGEGSRLTVL.

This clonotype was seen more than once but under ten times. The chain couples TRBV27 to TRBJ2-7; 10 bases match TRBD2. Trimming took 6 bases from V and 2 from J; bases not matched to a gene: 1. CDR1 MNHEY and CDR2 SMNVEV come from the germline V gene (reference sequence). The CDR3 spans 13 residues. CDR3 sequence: CASRGLAPYEQYF. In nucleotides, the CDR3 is TGTGCCAGCAGGGGACTAGCGCCCTACGAGCAGTACTTC.

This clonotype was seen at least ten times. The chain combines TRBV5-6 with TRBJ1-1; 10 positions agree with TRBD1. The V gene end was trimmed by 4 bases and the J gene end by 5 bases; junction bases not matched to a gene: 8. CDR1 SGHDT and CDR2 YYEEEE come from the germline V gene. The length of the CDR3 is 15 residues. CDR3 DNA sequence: TGTGCCAGCAGCCCCCTCGGACAGGGGGATACTGAAGCTTTCTTT. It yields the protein CASSPLGQGDTEAFF.

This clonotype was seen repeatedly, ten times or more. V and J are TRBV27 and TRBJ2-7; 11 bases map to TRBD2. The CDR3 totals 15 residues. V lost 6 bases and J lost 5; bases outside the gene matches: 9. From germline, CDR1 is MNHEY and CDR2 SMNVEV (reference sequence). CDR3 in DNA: TGTGCCAGCAGCCCAGTCTCTAGCGGGAGGAACGAGCAGTACTTC. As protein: CASSPVSSGRNEQYF.

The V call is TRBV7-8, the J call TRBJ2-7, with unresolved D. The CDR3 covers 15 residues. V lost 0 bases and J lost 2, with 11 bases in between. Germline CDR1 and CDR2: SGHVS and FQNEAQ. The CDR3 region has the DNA TGTGCCAGCAGCTTAGCGCGAACACGAACCTACGAGCAGTACTTC. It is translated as CASSLARTRTYEQYF.

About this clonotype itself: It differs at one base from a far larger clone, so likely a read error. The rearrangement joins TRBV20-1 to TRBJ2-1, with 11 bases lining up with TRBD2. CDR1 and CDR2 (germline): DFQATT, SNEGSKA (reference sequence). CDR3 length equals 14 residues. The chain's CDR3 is CSATPGLAEETQCF. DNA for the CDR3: TGCAGTGCTACGCCGGGACTAGCGGAAGAGACCCAGTGCTTC.

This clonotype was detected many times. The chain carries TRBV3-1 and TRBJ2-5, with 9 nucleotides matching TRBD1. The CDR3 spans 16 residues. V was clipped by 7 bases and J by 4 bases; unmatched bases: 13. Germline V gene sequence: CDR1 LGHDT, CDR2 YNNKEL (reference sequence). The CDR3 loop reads CASTRTTGGSGETQYF. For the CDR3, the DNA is TGTGCCAGCACCAGAACCACAGGGGGCTCCGGAGAGACCCAGTACTTC.

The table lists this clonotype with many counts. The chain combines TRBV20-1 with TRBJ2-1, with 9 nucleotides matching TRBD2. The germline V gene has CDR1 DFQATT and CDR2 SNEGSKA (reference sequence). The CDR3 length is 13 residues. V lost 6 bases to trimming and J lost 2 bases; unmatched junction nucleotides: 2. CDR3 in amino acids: CSAIAGAYNEQFF. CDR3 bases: TGCAGTGCCATAGCGGGAGCCTACAATGAGCAGTTCTTC.

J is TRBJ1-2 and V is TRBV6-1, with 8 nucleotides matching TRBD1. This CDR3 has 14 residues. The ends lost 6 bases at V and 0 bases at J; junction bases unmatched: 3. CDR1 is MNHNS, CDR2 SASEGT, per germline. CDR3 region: CASRGQGANYGYTF. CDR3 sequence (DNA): TGTGCCAGCAGAGGACAGGGAGCTAACTATGGCTACACCTTC.

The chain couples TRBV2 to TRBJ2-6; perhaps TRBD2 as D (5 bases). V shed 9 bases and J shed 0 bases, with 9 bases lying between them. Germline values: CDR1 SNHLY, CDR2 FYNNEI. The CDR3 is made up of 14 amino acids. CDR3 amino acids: CASLRDSGANVLTF. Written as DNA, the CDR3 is TGTGCCAGTCTCCGGGACTCTGGGGCCAACGTCCTGACTTTC.